The 19 T cell receptor beta chains below come from one sample, sequenced in a study of OX40 agonist ivuxolimab in advanced cancers. Assay used: immunoSEQ multiplex PCR; TCRdb lists only in-frame clones, some missing. This sample yields around 72,000 clones, of which around 90% are seen a single time; around 3% belongs to the top ten. The starting material was CD4+ or CD8+ T cells sorted from blood, obtained in a trial of the OX40 agonist ivuxolimab. The receptors come from an adult with an advanced solid tumor such as melanoma, head and neck, liver or kidney cancer.

The chain uses TRBV25-1 and TRBJ1-2; D is unclear. This CDR3 contains 11 residues. The V gene lost 5 bases and the J gene lost 2 bases, with 3 bases spanning the gap. Germline V gene sequence: CDR1 MGHDK, CDR2 SYGVNS. The CDR3 region has the DNA TGTGCCAGCAGTCGCAACTATGGCTACACCTTC. The encoded protein is CASSRNYGYTF.

This clone was detected only a few times. The J gene is TRBJ1-6, the V gene TRBV11-2; D is possibly TRBD1 (5 bases). The germline CDR1 and CDR2 sequences are SGHAT and FQNNGV. This CDR3 has 13 amino acids. Trimming shortened V by 3 bases and J by 10 bases, and 10 bases separated the two germline ends. CDR3 DNA: TGTGCCAGCAGCTTCGGACACAACTCACCCCTCCACTTT. This sequence encodes CASSFGHNSPLHF.

The V and J genes are TRBV11-2 and TRBJ2-1; tentatively, D is TRBD2 (7 bases). The germline V gene encodes CDR1 SGHAT and CDR2 FQNNGV. The V and J ends lost 1 base and 3 bases respectively, with 13 bases between them. The CDR3 totals 16 residues. The CDR3 protein is CASSLGGGGSYNEQFF. CDR3 nucleotide sequence: TGTGCCAGCAGCTTAGGGGGGGGCGGGAGCTACAATGAGCAGTTCTTC. Complete variable domain (other parts from reference TRBV11-2 and TRBJ2-1): EAGVAQSPRYKIIEKRQSVAFWCNPISGHATLYWYQQILGQGPKLLIQFQNNGVVDDSQLPKDRFSAERLKGVDSTLKIQPAKLEDSAVYLCASSLGGGGSYNEQFFGPGTRLTVL.

This clone occurred a few times. This chain uses TRBV7-6 with TRBJ2-5, with D tentatively TRBD1 or TRBD2 (5 bases each). Trimming took off 5 bases at V and 2 bases at J, with 9 bases between the two ends. CDR1 is SGHVS, CDR2 FNYEAQ, per germline. CDR3 size: 13 residues. The CDR3 sequence is CASSRGRQETQYF. In DNA, the CDR3 is TGTGCCAGCAGCCGGGGCCGACAAGAGACCCAGTACTTC. Looking up the rest from reference TRBV7-6 and TRBJ2-5 gives the full variable domain: GAGVSQSPRYKVTKRGQDVALRCDPISGHVSLYWYRQALGQGPEFLTYFNYEAQQDKSGLPNDRFSAERPEGSISTLTIQRTEQRDSAMYRCASSRGRQETQYFGPGTRLLVL.

On this clone itself: This same CDR3 is encoded by further DNA sequences in the sample. The V call is TRBV9, the J call TRBJ1-1; D gene ambiguous. CDR3 length: 13 residues. The V gene's germline CDR1 is SGDLS and CDR2 YYNGEE. Deletions cut 0 bases from V and 5 bases from J, with 8 bases between. The CDR3 sequence: CASSVGDGTEAFF. The CDR3 DNA sequence: TGTGCCAGCAGCGTAGGGGATGGGACTGAAGCTTTCTTT.

CDR3 sequence: CASSEAGAPNEQFF. The CDR3 nucleotides are TGTGCCAGCAGTGAAGCCGGGGCCCCCAATGAGCAGTTCTTC. The chain couples TRBV6-1 to TRBJ2-1; D could derive from TRBD1 or TRBD2 (5 bases each). The V gene's germline CDR1 is MNHNS and CDR2 SASEGT. The germline V and J ends were trimmed by 0 bases and 6 bases, with 9 bases remaining between them. The CDR3 spans 14 residues.

The V and J genes are TRBV28 and TRBJ2-5; TRBD2 might be the D (6 bases). Trimming left V 3 bases short and J 2 bases short, with 13 bases between. The germline V gene encodes CDR1 MDHEN and CDR2 SYDVKM. The CDR3 has 15 residues. The CDR3 loop reads CASSLHSGDQETQYF. CDR3 DNA: TGTGCCAGCAGTTTGCATAGCGGAGATCAAGAGACCCAGTACTTC.

V gene TRBV6-6 combines with J gene TRBJ2-1, with 11 bases lining up with TRBD2. CDR3 size: 16 residues. Germline CDR1 reads MNHNY; CDR2 reads SVGAGI (reference sequence). J lost 9 bases, V lost 4 bases, and 11 bases had no gene match. The CDR3 sequence is CASSSHLAGGVIEQFF. The CDR3 coding sequence is TGTGCCAGCAGTTCACACTTAGCGGGGGGGGTGATTGAGCAGTTCTTC.

The chain couples TRBV29-1 to TRBJ2-3; 9 bases map to TRBD1. Trimming at V came to 6 bases and at J to 1 base, leaving 11 bases not matched to a gene. Germline assignment: CDR1 SQVTM and CDR2 ANQGSEA. The CDR3 totals 16 residues. CDR3 sequence reads: CSVLSGTGHGTDTQYF. For the CDR3, the DNA is TGCAGCGTCCTTTCAGGGACAGGGCATGGCACAGATACGCAGTATTTT.

The chain combines TRBV18 with TRBJ2-1; TRBD2 matches at 11 bases. The germline gives CDR1 KGHSH, CDR2 LQKENI. After removal of 0 bases from V and 10 bases from J, the junction contained 8 bases not matched to a gene. There are 16 residues in the CDR3. The CDR3 spells CASSPPSSGGFGEQFF. The CDR3 nucleotides read TGTGCCAGCTCACCACCATCTAGCGGGGGGTTTGGGGAGCAGTTCTTC.

This chain connects TRBV25-1 to TRBJ1-6, with unresolved D. The CDR3 length is 12 residues. Deletions cut 5 bases from V and 2 bases from J, with 1 base between. Germline V lookup: CDR1 MGHDK, CDR2 SYGVNS. The CDR3 DNA reads as TGTGCCAGCAGTACCTATAATTCACCCCTCCACTTT. Translated: CASSTYNSPLHF.

V and J are TRBV5-1 and TRBJ2-5, with a possible D match to TRBD2 (7 bases). CDR1 is SGHRS and CDR2 is YFSETQ in the germline V gene. V was cut by 4 bases and J by 5 bases, with 18 bases left in between. This CDR3 has 15 amino acids. Here the CDR3 reads CASSRRGATGETQYF. The CDR3 nucleotides are TGCGCCAGCAGCCGTCGGGGGGCCACGGGGGAGACCCAGTACTTC.

This chain joins TRBV7-9 and TRBJ2-7, with 8 bases identical to TRBD1. V was pared by 4 bases and J by 1 base, with 6 bases of the junction left unmatched. Germline V gives CDR1 SEHNR, CDR2 FQNEAQ (reference sequence). This CDR3 has 15 residues. In DNA form, the CDR3 reads TGTGCCAGCAGCTATTTACAGGGGGTTTCCTACGAGCAGTACTTC. It translates to CASSYLQGVSYEQYF.

This clone was seen a handful of times. The V and J genes are TRBV18 and TRBJ1-1; D is perhaps TRBD1 (5 bases). The CDR3 loop spans 16 amino acids. Per the germline V gene, CDR1 is KGHSH and CDR2 is LQKENI. Trimming removed 8 bases from V and 2 bases from J, with 21 bases in between. CDR3 sequence (DNA): TGTGCCAGCCGCGCGGGGGGGATAGGAGTAAACACTGAAGCTTTCTTT. This gives the protein CASRAGGIGVNTEAFF.

The CDR3 here is CASSGPGTRGNEQFF. CDR3 bases: TGCGCCAGCAGTGGGCCCGGGACCCGGGGCAATGAGCAGTTCTTC. The chain has TRBV10-1 and TRBJ2-1; the D call may be TRBD1 or TRBD2 (5 bases each). Germline V lookup: CDR1 WNHNN, CDR2 SYGVQD (reference sequence). This CDR3 spans 15 amino acids. V gave up 4 bases and J gave up 6 bases, with 16 bases separating them.

This clone appeared once. The chain combines TRBV2 with TRBJ2-7, with 7 positions matching TRBD1. CDR3 size: 13 residues. CDR1 is SNHLY, CDR2 FYNNEI, per germline. Losses at the gene ends were 4 bases for V and 5 bases for J; bases not matched to a gene: 5. The CDR3 DNA follows: TGTGCCAGCAGTGTGACACAGGGGAACGAGCAGTACTTC. This encodes CASSVTQGNEQYF.

The rearrangement joins TRBV5-6 to TRBJ1-1; TRBD1 matches at 7 bases. The trim removed 2 bases at V and 1 base at J, leaving 2 bases unmatched. Germline lookup yields CDR1 SGHDT and CDR2 YYEEEE. The CDR3 covers 14 residues. CDR3 sequence reads: CASSFRTGNTEAFF. The CDR3 DNA sequence: TGTGCCAGCAGCTTTCGGACAGGGAACACTGAAGCTTTCTTT.

V gene TRBV5-1 combines with J gene TRBJ2-1, with TRBD2 matching over 16 bases. The germline V gene encodes CDR1 SGHRS and CDR2 YFSETQ. V shed 0 bases, J shed 4 bases, and the junction held 7 bases outside the gene matches. The CDR3 has 19 amino acids. The chain's CDR3 is CASSLAGTSGRALYNEQFF. As DNA, the CDR3 is TGCGCCAGCAGCTTGGCAGGGACTAGCGGGAGGGCCCTATACAATGAGCAGTTCTTC.

The J gene is TRBJ1-1, the V gene TRBV6-6; D not resolved. CDR1 is MNHNY and CDR2 is SVGAGI in the germline V gene (reference sequence). Trimming stripped 2 bases from V and 2 bases from J, with 6 bases between. The CDR3 covers 13 residues. The CDR3 spells CASSYRGNTEAFF. DNA for the CDR3: TGTGCCAGCAGTTACAGAGGTAACACTGAAGCTTTCTTT.